The clone carrying this T cell receptor beta chain was counted at least ten times. TCRdb ran MiXCR on the 5' RACE reads and lists one entry per CDR3 protein. Found here are 400,000 to 500,000 distinct CDR3 sequences, over 11% of them singletons; the top ten hold about 0.94%. This record belongs to a study of identical twins. Trimming cost V 3 bases and J 6 bases, with 5 bases left between them. The CDR3 extends over 11 amino acids. CDR1 is MDHEN and CDR2 is SYDVKM in the germline V gene. This sample was also put to use in a study of yellow fever vaccine responses in identical twins.

This clonotype was sampled from a woman aged 18-29 years in good health. The chain links TRBV28 to TRBJ1-1; D uncertain. The sample taken for sequencing was CD4+ T cells sorted from blood. The CDR3 here is CASSFSAEAFF. CDR3 coding DNA: TGTGCCAGCAGTTTTTCCGCTGAAGCTTTCTTT.